At least ten counts were recorded for the clone carrying this TCR beta chain. No antigen is known for it. This sample is drawn from a study of T-cell memory formation after mild COVID-19. Study conclusions and caveats: Contracting CD4+ clones sat mainly in CM and EM; CD8+ in EMRA. The SARS-CoV-2 specificity of second-wave clones reaching peak at day 37 remained unverified. Researchers found some responding clones in pre-infection memory, a sign that cross-reactive memory joined.

Constant-segment primers served in 5'RACE that generated TCR alpha and TCR beta cDNA libraries bearing sample barcodes and UMIs. TCRdb re-called the 5' RACE reads with MiXCR, one entry per CDR3 protein. The sample shows 130,000 to 150,000 distinct CDR3 sequences, around 5.8% of them seen only once. The sample consisted of PBMCs or a T cell subset sorted from them (not recorded which). This receptor was taken from an adult woman who had mild COVID-19 (a few samples of this study predate the infection). Cell type and time point are not known.

The CDR3 DNA reads TGCAGTGCGGGGGGTCAGCCCCAGCATTTT. It codes for CSAGGQPQHF. This sequence joins TRBV20-1 and TRBJ1-5, with a tentative D call TRBD1 (5 bases). Looked up from germline, CDR1 is DFQATT and CDR2 is SNEGSKA (reference sequence). Deletions cut 6 bases from V and 6 bases from J, with 6 bases between. The CDR3 sequence is 10 residues long.